The T cell receptor (beta chain) described here comes from a study of T-cell reconstitution after alpha-beta-depleted transplantation in children. CDR1 DFQATT and CDR2 SNEGSKA come from the germline V gene (reference sequence). CDR3 length: 15 amino acids. Unique molecular identifiers were built into the TCRbeta library. TCRdb reprocessed the PCR reads with MiXCR, giving one entry per CDR3 protein. The sample holds about 360,000 distinct CDR3 sequences, 13% seen once. In regard to this clonotype: Germline is not matched at one junction end, which may reflect a read error.

This chain uses TRBV20-1 with TRBJ1-5; tentatively, D is TRBD1 (5 bases). The receptor's source is a human donor who donated a stem cell graft to a child with Fanconi anemia. Source: PBMCs, taken from the stem cell graft. The CDR3: CCAIYSGRGNQPQHF. CDR3 nucleotide sequence: TGCTGTGCTATTTATTCGGGCAGGGGCAATCAGCCCCAGCATTTT.